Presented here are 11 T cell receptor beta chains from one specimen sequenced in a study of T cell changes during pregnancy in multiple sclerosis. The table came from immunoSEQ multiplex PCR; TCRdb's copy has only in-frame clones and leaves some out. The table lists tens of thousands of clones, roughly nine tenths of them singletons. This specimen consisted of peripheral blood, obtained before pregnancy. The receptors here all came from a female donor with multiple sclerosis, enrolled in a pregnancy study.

CDR3: CASSKGPSGGISYEQYF. Written as DNA, the CDR3 is TGTGCCAGCAGCAAAGGCCCTAGCGGGGGGATCTCCTACGAGCAGTACTTC. This sequence joins TRBV7-9 and TRBJ2-7, with TRBD2 identical over 11 bases. V lost 5 bases and J lost 0; bases outside the gene matches: 9. Germline V lookup: CDR1 SEHNR, CDR2 FQNEAQ (reference sequence). This CDR3 region has 17 residues.

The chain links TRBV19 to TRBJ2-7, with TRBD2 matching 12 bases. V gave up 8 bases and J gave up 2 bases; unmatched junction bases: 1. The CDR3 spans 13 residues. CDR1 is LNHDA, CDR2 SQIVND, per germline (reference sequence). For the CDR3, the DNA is TGTGCCAGTGGACTAGCGGGACCCTACGAGCAGTACTTC. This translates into CASGLAGPYEQYF.

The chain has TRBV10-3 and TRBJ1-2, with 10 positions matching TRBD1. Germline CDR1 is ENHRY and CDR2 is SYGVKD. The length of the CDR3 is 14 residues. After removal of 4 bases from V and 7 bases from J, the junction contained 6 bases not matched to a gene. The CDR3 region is CAISGRQGAGGYTF. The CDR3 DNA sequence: TGTGCCATCAGTGGACGACAGGGGGCGGGTGGCTACACCTTC.

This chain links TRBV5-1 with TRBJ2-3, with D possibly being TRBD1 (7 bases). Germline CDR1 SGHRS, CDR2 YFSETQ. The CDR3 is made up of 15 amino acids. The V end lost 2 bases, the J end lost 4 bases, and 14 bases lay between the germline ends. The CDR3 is CASSFAAGGSDTQYF. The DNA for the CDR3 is TGCGCCAGCAGCTTTGCGGCAGGGGGGTCAGATACGCAGTATTTT. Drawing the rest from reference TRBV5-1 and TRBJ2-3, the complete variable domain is KAGVTQTPRYLIKTRGQQVTLSCSPISGHRSVSWYQQTPGQGLQFLFEYFSETQRNKGNFPGRFSGRQFSNSRSEMNVSTLELGDSALYLCASSFAAGGSDTQYFGPGTRLTVL.

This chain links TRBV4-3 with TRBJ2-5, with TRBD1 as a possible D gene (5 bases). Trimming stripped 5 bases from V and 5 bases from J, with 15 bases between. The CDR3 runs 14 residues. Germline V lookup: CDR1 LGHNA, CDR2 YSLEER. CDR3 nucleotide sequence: TGCGCCAGCAGCAGGGGCCTTGGGCAGGAGACCCAGTACTTC. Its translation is CASSRGLGQETQYF.

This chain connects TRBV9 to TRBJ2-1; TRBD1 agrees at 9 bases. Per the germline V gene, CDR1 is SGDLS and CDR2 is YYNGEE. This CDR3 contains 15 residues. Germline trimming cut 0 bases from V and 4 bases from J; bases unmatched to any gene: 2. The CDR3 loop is CASSVAGQGYNEQFF. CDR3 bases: TGTGCCAGCAGCGTAGCAGGACAGGGGTACAATGAGCAGTTCTTC.

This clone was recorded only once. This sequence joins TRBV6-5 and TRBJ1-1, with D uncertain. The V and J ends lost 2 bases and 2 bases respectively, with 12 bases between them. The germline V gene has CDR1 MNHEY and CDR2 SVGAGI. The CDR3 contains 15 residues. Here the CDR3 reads CASSYGVGRNTEAFF. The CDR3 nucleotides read TGTGCCAGCAGTTACGGGGTGGGGAGAAACACTGAAGCTTTCTTT.

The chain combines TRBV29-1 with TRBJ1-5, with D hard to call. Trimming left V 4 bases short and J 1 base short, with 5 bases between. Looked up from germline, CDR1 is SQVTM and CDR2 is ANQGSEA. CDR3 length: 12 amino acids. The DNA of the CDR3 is TGCAGCGTTGGGGCCAGCAATCAGCCCCAGCATTTT. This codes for CSVGASNQPQHF. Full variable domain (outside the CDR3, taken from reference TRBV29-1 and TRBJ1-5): SAVISQKPSRDICQRGTSLTIQCQVDSQVTMMFWYRQQPGQSLTLIATANQGSEATYESGFVIDKFPISRPNLTFSTLTVSNMSPEDSSIYLCSVGASNQPQHFGDGTRLSIL.

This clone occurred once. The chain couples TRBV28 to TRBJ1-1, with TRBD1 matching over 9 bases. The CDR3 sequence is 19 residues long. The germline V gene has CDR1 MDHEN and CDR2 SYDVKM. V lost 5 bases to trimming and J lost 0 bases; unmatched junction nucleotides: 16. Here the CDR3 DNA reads TGTGCCAGCAGTCCCCCCCGGGACAGGGTGAGGAACATGAACACTGAAGCTTTCTTT. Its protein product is CASSPPRDRVRNMNTEAFF.

The CDR3 region is CASSPWTDMNTEAFF. In DNA form, the CDR3 reads TGCGCCAGCAGCCCGTGGACAGACATGAACACTGAAGCTTTCTTT. The rearrangement uses TRBV5-1 and TRBJ1-1; TRBD1 is a possible D gene (6 bases). The CDR3 runs 15 residues. The V and J ends lost 4 bases and 0 bases respectively, with 13 bases between them. From germline, CDR1 is SGHRS and CDR2 YFSETQ.

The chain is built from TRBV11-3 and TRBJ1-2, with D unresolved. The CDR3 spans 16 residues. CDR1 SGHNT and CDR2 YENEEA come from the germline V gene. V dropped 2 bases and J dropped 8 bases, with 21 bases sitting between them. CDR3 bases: TGTGCCAGCAGCTTACCCACCCTGGGCCGCCCCTGGGGCTACACCTTC. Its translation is CASSLPTLGRPWGYTF. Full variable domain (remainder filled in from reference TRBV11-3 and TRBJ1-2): EAGVVQSPRYKIIEKKQPVAFWCNPISGHNTLYWYLQNLGQGPELLIRYENEEAVDDSQLPKDRFSAERLKGVDSTLKIQPAELGDSAVYLCASSLPTLGRPWGYTFGSGTRLTVV.